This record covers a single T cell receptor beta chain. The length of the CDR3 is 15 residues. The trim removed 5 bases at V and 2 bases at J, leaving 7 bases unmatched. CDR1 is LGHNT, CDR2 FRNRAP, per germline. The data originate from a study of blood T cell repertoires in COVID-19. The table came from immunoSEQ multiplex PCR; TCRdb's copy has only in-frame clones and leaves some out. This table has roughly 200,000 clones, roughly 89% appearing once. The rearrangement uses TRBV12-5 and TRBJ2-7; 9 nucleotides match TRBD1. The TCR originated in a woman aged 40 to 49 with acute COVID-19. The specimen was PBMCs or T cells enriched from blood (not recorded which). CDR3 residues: CASGGTGQGPYEQYF. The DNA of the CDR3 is TGTGCTAGTGGTGGGACGGGACAGGGCCCCTACGAGCAGTACTTC.